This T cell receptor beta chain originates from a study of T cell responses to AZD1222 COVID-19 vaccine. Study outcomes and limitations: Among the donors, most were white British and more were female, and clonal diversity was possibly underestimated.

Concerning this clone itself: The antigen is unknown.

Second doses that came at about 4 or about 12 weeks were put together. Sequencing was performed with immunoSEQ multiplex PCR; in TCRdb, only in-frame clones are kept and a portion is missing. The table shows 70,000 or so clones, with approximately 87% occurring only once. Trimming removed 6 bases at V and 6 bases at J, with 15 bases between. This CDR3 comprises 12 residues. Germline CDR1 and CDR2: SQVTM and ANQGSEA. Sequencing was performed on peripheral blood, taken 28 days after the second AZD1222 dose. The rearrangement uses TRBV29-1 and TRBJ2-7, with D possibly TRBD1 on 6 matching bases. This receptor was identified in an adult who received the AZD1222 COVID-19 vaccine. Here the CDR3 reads CSVQQGSSEQYF. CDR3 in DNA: TGCAGCGTACAACAGGGTTCATCCGAGCAGTACTTC.